Described below is a single T cell receptor (beta chain) sequence and its context. Its target is not known. The CDR3 is made up of 15 amino acids. In germline, CDR1 is SGHNT, CDR2 YYREEE (reference sequence). V gave up 6 bases and J gave up 0 bases; unmatched junction bases: 4. The table came from immunoSEQ multiplex PCR; TCRdb's copy has only in-frame clones and leaves some out. The sample lists about 58,000 clones, roughly 77% occurring once. The sample belongs to a study of OX40 agonist ivuxolimab in advanced cancers. Study context: Patients got intravenous ivuxolimab at 0.01 to 10 mg/kg every 2 weeks. Hepatocellular carcinoma, melanoma, renal cell or head and neck cancer occurred in dose-escalation patients. General observations from the study: CD8+ T cells (on average) carried more expanded clones than CD4+ T cells.

Patients were ruled out by autoimmune disease history or systemic immunosuppression. V usage is TRBV5-4 and J usage is TRBJ2-2; 8 nucleotides line up with TRBD2. The clonotype was recovered from an adult with an advanced solid tumor such as melanoma, head and neck, liver or kidney cancer. Specimen: CD4+ or CD8+ T cells sorted from blood, collected in a trial of the OX40 agonist ivuxolimab. Written as DNA, the CDR3 is TGTGCCAGCAACTTAGCGGGGACGAACACCGGGGAGCTGTTTTTT. Translating gives CASNLAGTNTGELFF.